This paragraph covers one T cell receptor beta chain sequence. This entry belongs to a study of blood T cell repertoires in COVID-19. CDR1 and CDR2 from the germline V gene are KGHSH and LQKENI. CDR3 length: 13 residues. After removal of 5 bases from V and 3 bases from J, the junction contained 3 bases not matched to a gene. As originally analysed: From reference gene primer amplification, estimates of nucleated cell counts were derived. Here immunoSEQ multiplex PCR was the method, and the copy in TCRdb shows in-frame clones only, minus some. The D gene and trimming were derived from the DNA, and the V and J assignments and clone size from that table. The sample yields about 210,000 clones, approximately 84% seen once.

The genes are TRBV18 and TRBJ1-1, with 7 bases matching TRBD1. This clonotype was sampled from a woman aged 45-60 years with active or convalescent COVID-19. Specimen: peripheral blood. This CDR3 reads CASSSDRDTEAFF. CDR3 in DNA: TGTGCCAGCTCATCCGACAGGGACACTGAAGCTTTCTTT.